The 5 T cell receptor beta chains given below trace back to one sample, sequenced in a study of regulatory T cells in long-lasting Graves disease. Time point denoted: persistent/refractory GD, antithyroid drugs over 5 years with positive TRAb. Preparation of the TCR library used RNA extracted from PBMCs. With iRepertoire HTBI primers and Arm-PCR of CDR3 regions, TCR beta libraries were built. TCRdb re-derived calls from the multiplex PCR reads in MiXCR, one entry per CDR3 protein. The sample has roughly 700,000 distinct CDR3 sequences; about 32% are singletons. Specimen: peripheral blood mononuclear cells (PBMCs), collected when the disease was refractory, from a patient treated with antithyroid drugs. These receptors were collected from a female donor with Graves disease.

The rearrangement joins TRBV2 to TRBJ1-2, with 11 bases fitting TRBD1. Germline V gene data show CDR1 as SNHLY and CDR2 as FYNNEI. The length of the CDR3 is 16 residues. With V trimmed by 5 bases and J by 4 bases, 9 bases remained unmatched. CDR3 nucleotide sequence: TGTGCCAGCAGTCGCCGGACAGGGGGCGGCGGCTATGGCTACACCTTC. Its protein is CASSRRTGGGGYGYTF. Combining the CDR3 with reference TRBV2 and TRBJ1-2 gives the whole variable domain EPEVTQTPSHQVTQMGQEVILRCVPISNHLYFYWYRQILGQKVEFLVSFYNNEISEKSEIFDDQFSVERPDGSNFTLKIRSTKLEDSAMYFCASSRRTGGGGYGYTFGSGTRLTVV.

This clonotype was seen only a few times. The rearrangement uses TRBV12-3 or TRBV12-4 and TRBJ1-2; TRBD1 matches at 7 bases. V was pared by 3 bases and J by 4 bases, with 5 bases of the junction left unmatched. The length of the CDR3 is 14 residues. In nucleotides, the CDR3 is TGTGCCAGCAGTTTTAGGGGGCGCGGCTATGGCTACACCTTC. Encoded protein: CASSFRGRGYGYTF.

The chain combines TRBV28 with TRBJ1-5; D possibly corresponds to TRBD1 (5 bases). V lost 2 bases, J lost 7 bases, and 21 bases lay in between. From germline, CDR1 is MDHEN and CDR2 SYDVKM. This CDR3 region has 17 residues. In DNA form, the CDR3 reads TGTGCCAGCAGTTTACCCTCCCAAACCAGGGCCTGGCAGCCCCAGCATTTT. This codes for CASSLPSQTRAWQPQHF.

This rearrangement joins TRBV6-5 to TRBJ1-1, with D perhaps TRBD1 (5 bases). The CDR3 extends over 13 amino acids. Germline assignment: CDR1 MNHEY and CDR2 SVGAGI. With 2 bases removed from V and 5 bases from J, the gap between germline ends came to 9 bases. The CDR3 DNA reads TGTGCCAGCAGTTACGGGGCAGGGACTGAAGCTTTCTTT. It codes for CASSYGAGTEAFF.

The rearrangement links TRBV20-1 to TRBJ2-1, with TRBD2 matching over 9 bases. The ends lost 5 bases at V and 2 bases at J; junction bases unmatched: 13. The CDR3 runs 17 residues. Germline CDR1 is DFQATT and CDR2 is SNEGSKA (reference sequence). This chain's CDR3 is CSAPVRSGGRTYNEQFF. The CDR3 DNA is TGCAGTGCTCCCGTTAGGAGCGGGGGGCGAACCTACAATGAGCAGTTCTTC.